This T cell receptor (beta chain) derives from a study of shared clonotypes between healthy human individuals. Notes on the study in general: Only blood was sampled; tissue repertoires likely differ.

Worth noting for this clone: Its antigen is unknown.

Sequenced by immunoSEQ multiplex PCR; TCRdb stores in-frame clones only, minus some. The table includes over 2 million clones, approximately 95% detected once. This sequence was found in a man younger than 30 in good health. Sequencing was carried out using naive CD4+ T cells sorted from blood. Regarding subset: CD45RA+ positively selected.

CDR3 protein: CASSMVGQRQYF. Here the CDR3 DNA reads TGTGCCAGTAGTATGGTCGGGCAACGGCAGTACTTC. The chain is built from TRBV19 and TRBJ2-7, with unresolved D. Germline V gene sequence: CDR1 LNHDA, CDR2 SQIVND (reference sequence). Trimming removed 3 bases from V and 9 bases from J, with 12 bases in between. The CDR3 is 12 residues long.